The clone carrying this T cell receptor (beta chain) was seen once. What it binds is unknown. This sample stems from a study of STAT5B mutations in CD4+ large granular lymphocyte leukemia. Clones were sequenced by immunoSEQ multiplex PCR, and TCRdb holds only the in-frame ones, with some missing. The sample yields around 47,000 clones, 84% seen once. Broader study findings: Top patient clones used TRBV06 genes more often: 8/27 versus 2/35 in controls. Patient CD4-sorted repertoires stayed more clonal than healthy ones after leukemic-clone removal.

This CDR3 is built from 12 residues. The trim removed 5 bases at V and 11 bases at J, leaving 6 bases unmatched. Germline lookup yields CDR1 SGHNT and CDR2 YENEEA. This clonotype was obtained from a human donor in good health. The chain has TRBV11-3 and TRBJ1-1, with 9 bases matching TRBD1. Input material: CD4+ T cells from blood buffy coats. CDR3 sequence reads: CASSPGQGLAFF. In nucleotides, the CDR3 is TGTGCCAGCAGCCCAGGACAGGGGTTGGCTTTCTTT.